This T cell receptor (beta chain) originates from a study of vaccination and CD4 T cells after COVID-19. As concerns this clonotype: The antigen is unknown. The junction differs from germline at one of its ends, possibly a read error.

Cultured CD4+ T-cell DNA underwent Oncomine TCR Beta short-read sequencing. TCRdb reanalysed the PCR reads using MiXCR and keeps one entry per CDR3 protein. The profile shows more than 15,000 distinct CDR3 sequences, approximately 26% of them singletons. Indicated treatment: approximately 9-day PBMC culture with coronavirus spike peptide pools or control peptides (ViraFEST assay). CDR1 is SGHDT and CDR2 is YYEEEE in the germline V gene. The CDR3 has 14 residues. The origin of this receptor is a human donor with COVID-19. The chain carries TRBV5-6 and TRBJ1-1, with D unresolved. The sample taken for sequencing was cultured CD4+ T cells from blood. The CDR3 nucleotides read TGTGCCGGCAGCTCTGGACTGCCCAACACTGAAGCTTTCTTT. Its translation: CAGSSGLPNTEAFF.